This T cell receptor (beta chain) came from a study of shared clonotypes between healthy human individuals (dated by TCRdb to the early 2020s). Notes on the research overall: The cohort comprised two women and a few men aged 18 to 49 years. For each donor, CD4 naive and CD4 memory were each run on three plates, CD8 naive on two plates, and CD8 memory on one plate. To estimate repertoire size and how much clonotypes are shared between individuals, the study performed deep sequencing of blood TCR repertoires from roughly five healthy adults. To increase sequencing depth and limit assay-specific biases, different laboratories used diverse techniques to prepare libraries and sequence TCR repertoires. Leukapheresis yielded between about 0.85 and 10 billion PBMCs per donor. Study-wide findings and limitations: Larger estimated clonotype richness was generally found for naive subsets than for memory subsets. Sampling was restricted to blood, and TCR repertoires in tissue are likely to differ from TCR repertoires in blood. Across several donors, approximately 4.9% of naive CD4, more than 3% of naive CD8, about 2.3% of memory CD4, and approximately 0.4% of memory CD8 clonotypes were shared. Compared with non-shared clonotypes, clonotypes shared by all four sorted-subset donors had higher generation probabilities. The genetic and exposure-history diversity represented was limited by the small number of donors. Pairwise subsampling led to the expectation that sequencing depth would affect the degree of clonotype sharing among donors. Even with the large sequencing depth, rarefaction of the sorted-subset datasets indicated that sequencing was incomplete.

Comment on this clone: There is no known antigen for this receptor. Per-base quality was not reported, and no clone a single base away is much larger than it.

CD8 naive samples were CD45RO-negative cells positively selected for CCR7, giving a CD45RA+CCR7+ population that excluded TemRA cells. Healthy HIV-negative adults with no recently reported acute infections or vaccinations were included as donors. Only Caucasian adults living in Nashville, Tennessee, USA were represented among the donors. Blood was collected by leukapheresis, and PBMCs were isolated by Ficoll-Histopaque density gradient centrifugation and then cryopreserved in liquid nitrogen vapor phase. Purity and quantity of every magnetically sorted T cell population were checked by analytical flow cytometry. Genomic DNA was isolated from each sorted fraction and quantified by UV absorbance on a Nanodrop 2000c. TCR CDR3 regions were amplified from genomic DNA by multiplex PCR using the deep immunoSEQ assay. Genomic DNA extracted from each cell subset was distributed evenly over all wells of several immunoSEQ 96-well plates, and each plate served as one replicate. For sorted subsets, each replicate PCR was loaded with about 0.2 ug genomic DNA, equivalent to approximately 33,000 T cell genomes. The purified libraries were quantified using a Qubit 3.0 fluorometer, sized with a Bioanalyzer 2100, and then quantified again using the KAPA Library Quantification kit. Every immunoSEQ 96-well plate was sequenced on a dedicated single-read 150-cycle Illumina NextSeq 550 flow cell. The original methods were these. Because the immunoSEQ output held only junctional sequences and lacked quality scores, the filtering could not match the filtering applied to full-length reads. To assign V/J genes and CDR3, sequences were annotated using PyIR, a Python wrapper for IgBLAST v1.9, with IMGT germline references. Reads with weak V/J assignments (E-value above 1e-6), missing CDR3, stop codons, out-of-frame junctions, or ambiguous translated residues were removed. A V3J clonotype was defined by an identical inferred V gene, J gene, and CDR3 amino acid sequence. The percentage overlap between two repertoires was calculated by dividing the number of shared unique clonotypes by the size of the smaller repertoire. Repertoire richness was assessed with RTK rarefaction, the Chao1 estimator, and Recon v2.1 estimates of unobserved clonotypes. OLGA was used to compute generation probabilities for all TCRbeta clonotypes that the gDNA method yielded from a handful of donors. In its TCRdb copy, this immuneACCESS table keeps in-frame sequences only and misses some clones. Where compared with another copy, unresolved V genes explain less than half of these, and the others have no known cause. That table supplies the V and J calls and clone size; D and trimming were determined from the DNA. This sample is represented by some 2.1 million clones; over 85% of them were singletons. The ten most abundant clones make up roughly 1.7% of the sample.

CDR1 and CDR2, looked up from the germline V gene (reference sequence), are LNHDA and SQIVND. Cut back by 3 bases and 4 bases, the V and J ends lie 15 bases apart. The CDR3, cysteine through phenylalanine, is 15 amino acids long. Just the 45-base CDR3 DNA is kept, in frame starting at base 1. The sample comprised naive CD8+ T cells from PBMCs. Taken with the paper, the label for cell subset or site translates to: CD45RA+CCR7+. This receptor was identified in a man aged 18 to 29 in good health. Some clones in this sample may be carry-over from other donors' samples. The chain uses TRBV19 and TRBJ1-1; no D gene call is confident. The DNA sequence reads TGTGCCAGTAGTATGATACCGGCCAGCCTCACTGAAGCTTTCTTT. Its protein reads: CASSMIPASLTEAFF.